This TCR beta chain is drawn from a study of OX40 agonist ivuxolimab in advanced cancers. Study overall: Three patients, one with hepatocellular carcinoma and two with cutaneous melanoma, responded partially.

This clone was seen just once. V was pared by 5 bases and J by 0 bases, with 11 bases between. The length of the CDR3 is 14 residues. The germline gives CDR1 SGHVS, CDR2 FNYEAQ. Some clones are missing from TCRdb's copy, which holds only in-frame ones; the method was immunoSEQ multiplex PCR. Of approximately 70,000 clones in the sample, 75% to 95% were seen once. The chain carries TRBV7-6 and TRBJ2-7; D tentatively fits TRBD1 or TRBD2 (5 bases each). Material: CD4+ or CD8+ T cells sorted from blood, obtained in a trial of the OX40 agonist ivuxolimab. This receptor was identified in an adult with an advanced solid tumor such as melanoma, head and neck, liver or kidney cancer. CDR3: CASSKGPSSYEQYF. CDR3 sequence (DNA): TGTGCCAGCAGCAAGGGACCGAGCTCCTACGAGCAGTACTTC. The whole variable domain, remainder taken from reference TRBV7-6 and TRBJ2-7, is GAGVSQSPRYKVTKRGQDVALRCDPISGHVSLYWYRQALGQGPEFLTYFNYEAQQDKSGLPNDRFSAERPEGSISTLTIQRTEQRDSAMYRCASSKGPSSYEQYFGPGTRLTVT.